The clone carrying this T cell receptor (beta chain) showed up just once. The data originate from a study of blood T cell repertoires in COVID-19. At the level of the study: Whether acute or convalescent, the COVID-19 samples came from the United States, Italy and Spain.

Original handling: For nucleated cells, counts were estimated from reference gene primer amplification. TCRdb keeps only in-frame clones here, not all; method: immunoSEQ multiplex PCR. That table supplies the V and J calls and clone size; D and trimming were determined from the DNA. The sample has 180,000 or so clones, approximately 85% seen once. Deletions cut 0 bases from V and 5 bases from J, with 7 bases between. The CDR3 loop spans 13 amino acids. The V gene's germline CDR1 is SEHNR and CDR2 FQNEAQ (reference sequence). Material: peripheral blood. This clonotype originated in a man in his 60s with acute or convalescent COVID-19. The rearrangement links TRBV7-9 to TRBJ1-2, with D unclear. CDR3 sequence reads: CASSLAQQYGYTF. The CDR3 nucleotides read TGTGCCAGCAGCTTAGCGCAACAGTATGGCTACACCTTC.